Presented here are 18 T cell receptor beta chains from one specimen sequenced in a study of cytomegalovirus exposure and HLA in healthy donors. The PCR contained 60 Vbeta and 13 Jbeta primers. The table came from immunoSEQ multiplex PCR; TCRdb's copy has only in-frame clones and leaves some out. Here the sample spans some 150,000 clones, 80% to 90% being singletons. Sequencing input: PBMCs. These receptors all come from a woman aged 18-29 years in good health and CMV-seronegative.

Concerning this clone itself: One junction end disagrees with the germline gene, perhaps due to a read error. The V gene is TRBV7-7, the J gene TRBJ2-7; D uncertain. Matching the DNA end better, TRBJ2-5 makes the J call doubtful. The V gene's germline CDR1 is SSHAT and CDR2 FNYEAQ (reference sequence). The CDR3 runs to 13 residues. Here the CDR3 reads CASSLVHMETQYF. The DNA for the CDR3 is TGTGCTAGCAGCTTAGTACATATGGAGACCCAGTACTTC.

The chain has TRBV28 and TRBJ1-5, with a tentative D call TRBD1 (5 bases). The ends were cut back, 2 bases at V and 5 bases at J, with 10 bases in the middle. CDR1 and CDR2 from the germline V gene are MDHEN and SYDVKM. The CDR3 extends over 14 amino acids. CDR3 loop: CASSLTGVHQPQHF. As DNA, the CDR3 is TGTGCCAGCAGTTTAACGGGGGTCCATCAGCCCCAGCATTTT.

J is TRBJ1-1 and V is TRBV2; 9 nucleotides agree with TRBD1. Germline V gives CDR1 SNHLY, CDR2 FYNNEI. The CDR3 contains 16 residues. V gave up 7 bases and J gave up 11 bases; unmatched junction bases: 20. The CDR3 loop reads CASTTLSMDRGNEAFF. The CDR3, as DNA: TGTGCCAGCACTACCTTGAGTATGGACAGGGGCAACGAGGCTTTCTTT.

This chain links TRBV28 with TRBJ1-5; 7 nucleotides line up with TRBD1. Trimming at V came to 8 bases and at J to 6 bases, leaving 16 bases not matched to a gene. Per germline, CDR1 MDHEN and CDR2 SYDVKM. This CDR3 has 16 amino acids. This chain's CDR3 is CASSQPSRGESQPQHF. CDR3 coding DNA: TGTGCCAGCTCACAACCGTCCAGGGGGGAATCTCAGCCCCAGCATTTT.

This sequence joins TRBV7-3 and TRBJ2-3, with TRBD2 matching 10 bases. Losses at the gene ends were 4 bases for V and 2 bases for J; bases not matched to a gene: 3. The CDR3 runs to 15 residues. Looked up from germline, CDR1 is SGHTA and CDR2 is FQGTGA. The CDR3 nucleotides are TGTGCCAGCAGCTCCGGGACTAGCGACACAGATACGCAGTATTTT. Its protein is CASSSGTSDTDTQYF.

V and J are TRBV5-1 and TRBJ2-7; TRBD1 aligns across 7 bases. The CDR3 runs 16 residues. The trim removed 4 bases at V and 2 bases at J, leaving 12 bases unmatched. Per germline, CDR1 SGHRS and CDR2 YFSETQ. Here the CDR3 reads CASSPRGTAPTYEQYF. For the CDR3, the DNA is TGCGCCAGCAGCCCACGAGGGACAGCCCCTACCTACGAGCAGTACTTC.

The rearrangement uses TRBV28 and TRBJ1-1, with a tentative D call TRBD1 (6 bases). Germline V gene lookup returns CDR1 MDHEN and CDR2 SYDVKM. V was cut by 6 bases and J by 1 base, with 9 bases left in between. The CDR3 covers 13 residues. The CDR3 bases are TGTGCCAGCAGGGTAGGGGGGAACACTGAAGCTTTCTTT. This gives the protein CASRVGGNTEAFF.

CDR3 DNA sequence: TGTGCCATCAGTGAATCCGGGACAGGCATCTACCTGGACGGTTCAGATACGCAGTATTTT. Protein product: CAISESGTGIYLDGSDTQYF. The rearrangement uses TRBV10-3 and TRBJ2-3; 8 nucleotides align to TRBD1. Germline V gene data show CDR1 as ENHRY and CDR2 as SYGVKD. The ends lost 3 bases at V and 4 bases at J; junction bases unmatched: 21. The CDR3 loop spans 20 amino acids.

The genes are TRBV7-9 and TRBJ1-1, with 7 bases lining up with TRBD1. Germline V gene data show CDR1 as SEHNR and CDR2 as FQNEAQ (reference sequence). CDR3 length: 17 amino acids. V trimming: 5 bases; J trimming: 0 bases; junction bases outside the gene matches: 12. CDR3 bases: TGTGCCAGCAGCCCATCGGGCAGGGGGAGATTGAACACTGAAGCTTTCTTT. This translates into CASSPSGRGRLNTEAFF.

The rearrangement links TRBV28 to TRBJ2-7; TRBD2 aligns across 7 bases. Germline V gene lookup returns CDR1 MDHEN and CDR2 SYDVKM. V shed 5 bases and J 0 bases; nucleotides not matched to a gene: 22. The length of the CDR3 is 20 residues. This CDR3 is CASSLTSLRTEAKSSYEQYF. CDR3 coding DNA: TGTGCCAGCAGTCTGACTAGCTTACGAACCGAAGCAAAGTCCTCCTACGAGCAGTACTTC. Combining the CDR3 with reference TRBV28 and TRBJ2-7 gives the whole variable domain DVKVTQSSRYLVKRTGEKVFLECVQDMDHENMFWYRQDPGLGLRLIYFSYDVKMKEKGDIPEGYSVSREKKERFSLILESASTNQTSMYLCASSLTSLRTEAKSSYEQYFGPGTRLTVT.

This clone came up once. The chain employs TRBV19 and TRBJ2-1, with D possibly TRBD2 on 6 matching bases. The germline V gene has CDR1 LNHDA and CDR2 SQIVND (reference sequence). Trimming took 3 bases from V and 1 from J, leaving 16 bases between them. There are 17 residues in the CDR3. The CDR3 is CASSMRGDQRSYNEQFF. CDR3 in DNA: TGTGCCAGTAGTATGCGGGGAGACCAGAGGTCCTACAATGAGCAGTTCTTC.

This clone was seen more than once but under ten times. V gene TRBV2 combines with J gene TRBJ2-1; 7 bases line up with TRBD2. Trimming removed 3 bases from V and 6 bases from J; junction bases left unmatched: 14. This CDR3 is built from 17 residues. Looked up from germline, CDR1 is SNHLY and CDR2 is FYNNEI. As DNA, the CDR3 is TGTGCCAGCAGTGACGGTGTGTTCGGGACTACGATCAATGAGCAGTTCTTC. Translating gives CASSDGVFGTTINEQFF.

Comment on this clone: This CDR3 is also generated by other DNA sequences in the sample. The gene calls are TRBV18 and TRBJ1-4; D uncertain. V lost 2 bases and J 1 base, leaving 5 bases between the germline ends. Germline V CDR1 and CDR2: KGHSH, LQKENI. This CDR3 has 14 residues. The CDR3 loop is CASSPDRTNEKLFF. The CDR3, as DNA: TGTGCCAGCTCACCAGATAGAACTAATGAAAAACTGTTTTTT.

The chain carries TRBV25-1 and TRBJ1-1, with TRBD1 matching 7 bases. CDR1 and CDR2 (germline): MGHDK, SYGVNS. This CDR3 region has 17 residues. V trimming: 3 bases; J trimming: 4 bases; junction bases outside the gene matches: 14. In DNA form, the CDR3 reads TGTGCCAGCAGTGAGATCGGTGCAGGGGGATTGGGCACTGAAGCTTTCTTT. This encodes CASSEIGAGGLGTEAFF. Filled out from reference TRBV25-1 and TRBJ1-1, the complete variable domain reads EADIYQTPRYLVIGTGKKITLECSQTMGHDKMYWYQQDPGMELHLIHYSYGVNSTEKGDLSSESTVSRIRTEHFPLTLESARPSHTSQYLCASSEIGAGGLGTEAFFGQGTRLTVV.

The rearrangement joins TRBV19 to TRBJ2-6; 7 bases map to TRBD1. The germline gives CDR1 LNHDA, CDR2 SQIVND (reference sequence). Trimming cost V 7 bases and J 4 bases; bases outside gene matches: 7. This CDR3 is 15 amino acids long. CDR3 coding DNA: TGTGCCAGTACCAGGGACAGCCTCGGGGCCAACGTCCTGACTTTC. Protein product: CASTRDSLGANVLTF.

This clone was seen more than once but under ten times. The genes are TRBV6-5 and TRBJ2-5; D might be TRBD1 (5 bases). The CDR3 contains 12 residues. The ends were cut back, 6 bases at V and 7 bases at J, with 12 bases in the middle. Germline lookup yields CDR1 MNHEY and CDR2 SVGAGI. CDR3 coding DNA: TGTGCCAGCAGCAGGGTGGATGGGACCCAGTACTTC. Its protein is CASSRVDGTQYF.

The rearrangement links TRBV28 to TRBJ1-2, with TRBD1 identical over 7 bases. The germline gives CDR1 MDHEN, CDR2 SYDVKM. Unmatched junction bases numbered 8, after V lost 3 bases and J lost 4 bases. The length of the CDR3 is 15 residues. The CDR3 DNA is TGTGCCAGCAGTTTCCCGCCGGGACAGAGCTATGGCTACACCTTC. Translation: CASSFPPGQSYGYTF.

The chain couples TRBV14 to TRBJ1-2, with D hard to call. Germline V gives CDR1 SGHDN, CDR2 FVKESK. V was shortened by 1 base and J by 8 bases, with 14 bases between the two germline ends. The CDR3 sequence is 14 residues long. The CDR3 reads CASSQGRVYGGYTF. The DNA of the CDR3 is TGTGCCAGCAGCCAAGGACGGGTCTACGGAGGCTACACCTTC. Combining the CDR3 with reference TRBV14 and TRBJ1-2 gives the whole variable domain EAGVTQFPSHSVIEKGQTVTLRCDPISGHDNLYWYRRVMGKEIKFLLHFVKESKQDESGMPNNRFLAERTGGTYSTLKVQPAELEDSGVYFCASSQGRVYGGYTFGSGTRLTVV.